Only one count was recorded for the clone carrying this T cell receptor beta chain. Its cognate antigen is unknown. These data belong to a study of OX40 agonist ivuxolimab in advanced cancers. Looking at the study overall: Among those enrolled, mean age was around 60 years (range about 23 to 85) and 82.7% were male. The study, taken as a whole, reports: Researchers report that CD8+ T cells had, on average, more expanded clones than CD4+.

TCRdb's copy holds only in-frame clones and misses some; the assay was immunoSEQ multiplex PCR. The data hold around 50,000 clones, with more than 75% observed a single time. The material was CD4+ or CD8+ T cells sorted from blood, obtained in a trial of the OX40 agonist ivuxolimab. This clonotype was obtained from an adult with an advanced solid tumor such as melanoma, head and neck, liver or kidney cancer.

For the CDR3, the DNA is TGTGCCAGCTCACCCACCCTGGCGGGGTCGGGGAACGAGCAGTACTTC. Its protein product is CASSPTLAGSGNEQYF. This rearrangement joins TRBV18 to TRBJ2-7, with D tentatively TRBD2 (6 bases). The V and J ends lost 3 bases and 5 bases respectively, with 20 bases between them. The germline V gene has CDR1 KGHSH and CDR2 LQKENI. This CDR3 has 16 residues.